Following are 5 T cell receptor beta chains from one sample sequenced in a study of blood T cell repertoires in COVID-19 (dated by TCRdb to 2020 to 2021). The library was built by means of the immunoSEQ multiplex PCR assay. Imported from immuneACCESS, the table was reduced by TCRdb to in-frame sequences with V and J called. These copies leave out some clones; in studies compared against another copy, an unresolved V gene accounts for under half, and the cause of the remainder is not known. For this sample there are about 270,000 clones; roughly 84% appear just once. The ten largest clones capture around 2.9% of the sample. Sequencing input: peripheral blood. The receptors were sampled from a woman younger than 30 with acute or convalescent COVID-19.

This clone was counted a single time. V gene TRBV27 combines with J gene TRBJ1-4; maybe TRBD1 (5 bases). V was pared by 3 bases and J by 5 bases, with 13 bases between. The CDR3 spans 15 residues. CDR1 is MNHEY, CDR2 SMNVEV, per germline (reference sequence). CDR3 sequence (DNA): TGTGCCAGCAGTTTCCGTACAGGTTGGAATGAAAAACTGTTTTTT. It codes for CASSFRTGWNEKLFF.

The chain couples TRBV27 to TRBJ1-5, with 9 positions matching TRBD1. The V segment lost 3 bases and the J segment 8 bases; nucleotides outside the gene matches: 5. This CDR3 has 14 amino acids. The germline CDR1 and CDR2 sequences are MNHEY and SMNVEV (reference sequence). CDR3 sequence reads: CASSFRQGVEPQHF. DNA for the CDR3: TGTGCCAGCAGTTTCCGACAGGGGGTTGAGCCCCAGCATTTT.

The rearrangement joins TRBV6-4 to TRBJ2-1; unclear D gene. Trimming stripped 3 bases from V and 9 bases from J, with 6 bases between. Germline-derived CDR1 and CDR2 are MRHNA and SNTAGT. The CDR3 runs to 11 residues. CDR3 sequence (DNA): TGTGCCAGCAGTGAGCCGGGTGAGCAGTTCTTC. Protein: CASSEPGEQFF.

This chain joins TRBV19 and TRBJ1-6, with TRBD1 matching 11 bases. J gave up 6 bases and V 6 bases, and 4 bases lay outside the gene matches. Germline CDR1 reads LNHDA; CDR2 reads SQIVND (reference sequence). This CDR3 comprises 15 residues. CDR3: CASSPDRGPNSPLHF. CDR3 nucleotides: TGTGCCAGTAGCCCGGACAGGGGGCCTAATTCACCCCTCCACTTT.

This CDR3 is CASRNEATSGKNEQFF. The CDR3 DNA sequence: TGCGCCAGCAGGAACGAGGCGACTAGCGGGAAAAATGAGCAGTTCTTC. J is TRBJ2-1 and V is TRBV5-1; 11 nucleotides line up with TRBD2. The junction had 11 bases not matched to a gene; V was cut back by 5 bases and J by 7 bases. The CDR3 extends over 16 amino acids. Germline V gene data show CDR1 as SGHRS and CDR2 as YFSETQ.